This entry concerns a single T cell receptor (beta chain). Its specific antigen is unknown. Base quality data are lacking; no much larger clone is found one base away. Each donor gave one peripheral blood draw, averaging approximately 110 mL, which was collected into heparinised tubes. Using a panel that included CD45RO, CCR7, CD25, CD127, CD95 and CD27, naive, central memory, regulatory and stem cell-like memory CD4+ T cells were sorted on a BD FACSAria II. A purity above 95% was achieved for all sorted populations. PBMCs were separated immediately by Lymphoprep density gradient centrifugation and were stained directly, without being cultured. So that batch effects would be minimized, each experiment stained and sorted samples in pairs, pairing one healthy donor with one patient. The sample originates from a study of beta chain features in type 1 diabetes (dated by TCRdb to between 2018 and 2020). General notes on the study: Patients and healthy donors did not differ in mean age, gender distribution, total cell number or subset yield. A total of around 110,000,000 sorted cells were examined across all samples, and a strong correlation was observed between cell number per subset and RNA yield. In the study, TCRB repertoires of sorted circulating CD4+ T cell subsets from recently diagnosed type 1 diabetes patients were compared with those of matched healthy donors. Naive and central memory subsets were obtained from all 28 donors, but regulatory and stem cell-like memory subsets were isolated from only 8 patients and 8 healthy donors. Overall study outcomes, separate from this receptor: Naive, central memory and regulatory TCRB repertoires appeared more similar among patients than among healthy donors. A moderate but significant shortening of TCRB CDR3 length was observed in type 1 diabetes patients in all four CD4+ subsets. Because the HLA sub-analyses included only small numbers of individuals, any influence of HLA type on TCRB rearrangement was left unresolved. Sequencing cDNA rather than genomic DNA could over-represent highly expressing activated cells, although activation and CD3 levels did not differ between groups. At VDJ recombination sites, type 1 diabetes patients had fewer insertions and more deleted nucleotides, which implies abnormalities in thymic rearrangement. PCR may preferentially amplify shorter templates, but because patient and control samples were amplified and corrected together, any resulting skew would affect both groups equally.

The entire isolated RNA was reverse transcribed using the High Capacity cDNA Reverse Transcription Kit, and thus expressed TCRB transcripts were sequenced. Deep immunoSEQ sequencing was performed on naive, central memory and regulatory T cell samples, with an average of about 3.57 million total reads per sample. After sorted cells were lysed in RLT buffer, RNA was extracted with DNase-treated RNeasy Micro or Mini kits, with the choice depending on cell number. To prevent cross-contamination, each cell subset was processed individually, whereas patient and healthy donor samples were processed jointly. Using the immunoSEQ multiplex PCR, TCRB sequences were amplified from cDNA into 87-bp fragments spanning the CDR3 region. Sequencing of the amplicons was done on the Illumina HiSeq platform. On the study's bioinformatics: PCR bias was corrected computationally using synthetic template baselines, and reads within Hamming distance 2 were collapsed, with unmergeable singletons discarded. By aligning reads against IMGT, V, D and J genes, CDR3 length, and insertions or deletions at six rearrangement sites were assigned. Clonotype counts were normalized to sorted cell number within each subset before computing true diversity and Gini coefficients with the tcR R package. The overlap coefficient, calculated on TCRB nucleotide sequences, was used to measure repertoire sharing. Out-of-frame TCRB sequences from naive cells were analyzed as a proxy for the pre-selection repertoire. Entries here come from immuneACCESS through TCRdb and include only in-frame sequences with V and J called. Some clones fail to appear in such tables; in the studies checked, an unresolved V gene covers under half of the shortfall, and the cause of the remainder is unknown. V and J calls and clone size are copied from that table; D and trimming were computed from the DNA. The sample records 600,000 or so clones, 11% to 15% of which are singletons. Around 0.04% of the sample belongs to the ten largest clones.

Counted from cysteine to phenylalanine, this CDR3 has 16 amino acids. The sequence is cut down to CDR3 DNA, 48 bases in frame from base 1. V has 2 bases trimmed and J has 5 bases trimmed; junction bases matching no gene number 11. The germline V gene supplies CDR1 MRHNA and CDR2 SNTAGT. The V and J genes are TRBV6-4 and TRBJ1-2, with 7 middle bases fitting TRBD1. The clonotype originates from a man aged 18 to 30 with type 1 diabetes. Source material: naive CD4+ T cells from blood. The cell subset or site label for this specimen denotes: true naive CD4+ T cells. The CDR3 is CASSDAGGTTWYGYTF. Read as DNA, the sequence is TGTGCCAGCAGTGACGCAGGGGGGACCACCTGGTATGGCTACACCTTC.